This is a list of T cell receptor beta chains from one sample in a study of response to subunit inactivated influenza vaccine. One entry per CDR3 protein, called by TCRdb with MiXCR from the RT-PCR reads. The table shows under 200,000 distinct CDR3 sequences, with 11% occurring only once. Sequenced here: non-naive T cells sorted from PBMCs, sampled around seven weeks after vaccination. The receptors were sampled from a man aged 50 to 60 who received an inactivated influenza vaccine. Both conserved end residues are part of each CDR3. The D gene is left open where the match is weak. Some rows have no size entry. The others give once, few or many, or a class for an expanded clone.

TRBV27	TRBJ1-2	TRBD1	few	CASSPDRGLVGYTF	TGTGCCAGCAGCCCGGACAGGGGGCTGGTGGGCTACACCTTC
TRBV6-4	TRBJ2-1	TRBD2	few	CASSPNLVAGGTFKNEQFF	TGTGCCAGCAGCCCGAATTTGGTGGCGGGGGGGACCTTTAAGAATGAGCAGTTCTTC
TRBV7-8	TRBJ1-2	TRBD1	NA	CASSARDRGSNYGYTF	TGTGCCAGCAGCGCCCGGGACAGGGGATCTAACTATGGCTACACCTTC
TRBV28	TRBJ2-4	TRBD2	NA	CASSQGTSGTGYIQYF	TGTGCCAGCAGCCAAGGCACTAGCGGGACGGGGTACATTCAGTACTTC
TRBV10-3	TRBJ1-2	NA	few	CAISEGPRGGGYTF	TGTGCCATCAGTGAGGGGCCCAGGGGAGGAGGCTACACCTTC
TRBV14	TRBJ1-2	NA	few	CASSQVVSSRWGNGYTF	TGTGCCAGCAGCCAAGTTGTCTCATCGCGGTGGGGGAATGGCTACACCTTC
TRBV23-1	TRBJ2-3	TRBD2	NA	CASSQLGGGGLAGGIGDTQYF	TGCGCCAGCAGTCAATTAGGAGGAGGGGGCCTAGCGGGAGGTATTGGAGATACGCAGTATTTT
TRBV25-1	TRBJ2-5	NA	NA	CASSEYGQETQYF	TGTGCCAGCAGTGAATATGGTCAAGAGACCCAGTACTTC
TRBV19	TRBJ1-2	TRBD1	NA	CASRDRLGYTF	TGTGCCAGTAGGGACAGGCTTGGCTACACCTTC
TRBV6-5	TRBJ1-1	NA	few	CASMRGTNTEAFF	TGTGCCAGCATGCGGGGGACGAACACTGAAGCTTTCTTT
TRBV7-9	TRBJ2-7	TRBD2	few	CASSLVSGRTHEQYF	TGTGCCAGCAGCTTAGTTAGCGGGAGAACCCACGAGCAGTACTTC
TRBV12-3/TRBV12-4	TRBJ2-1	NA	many	CASRRGRTDEQFF	TGTGCCAGCAGACGGGGGAGGACGGATGAGCAGTTCTTC
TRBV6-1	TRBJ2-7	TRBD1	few	CASTPAGGIYEQYF	TGTGCCAGCACCCCCGCAGGGGGCATCTACGAGCAGTACTTC
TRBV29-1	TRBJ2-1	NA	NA	CSVPGGRGYEQFF	TGCAGCGTCCCGGGGGGCCGAGGCTATGAGCAGTTCTTC
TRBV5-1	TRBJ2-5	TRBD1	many	CASSWTGDQETQYF	TGCGCCAGCAGCTGGACAGGGGATCAAGAGACCCAGTACTTC
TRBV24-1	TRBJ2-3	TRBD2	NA	CATSDSGSGASTDTQYF	TGTGCCACCAGTGATTCGGGGAGCGGGGCCAGCACAGATACGCAGTATTTT
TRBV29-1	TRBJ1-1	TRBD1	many	CSVDRGRRNTEAFF	TGCAGCGTTGACAGGGGGCGGCGGAACACTGAAGCTTTCTTT
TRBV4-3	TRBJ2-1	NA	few	CASSQGGINEQFF	TGCGCCAGCAGCCAAGGAGGGATTAATGAGCAGTTCTTC
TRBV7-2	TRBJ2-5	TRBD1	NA	CASSNRQGAGKETQYF	TGTGCCAGCAGCAATAGACAGGGGGCGGGAAAAGAGACCCAGTACTTC
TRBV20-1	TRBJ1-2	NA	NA	CSAAQGENYGYTF	TGCAGTGCTGCACAGGGAGAAAACTATGGCTACACCTTC
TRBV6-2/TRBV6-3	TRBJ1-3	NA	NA	CASSNRDVAGNTIYF	TGTGCCAGCAGCAATCGGGACGTGGCCGGAAACACCATATATTTT
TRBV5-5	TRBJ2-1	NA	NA	CASSLASGLENEQFF	TGTGCCAGCAGCTTGGCCTCCGGACTCGAAAATGAGCAGTTCTTC
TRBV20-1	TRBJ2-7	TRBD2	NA	CSVPGRGDYEQYF	TGCAGTGTCCCCGGGAGGGGGGACTACGAGCAGTACTTC
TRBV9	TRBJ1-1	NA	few	CASSVVAQGPNTEAFF	TGTGCCAGCAGCGTAGTTGCACAGGGCCCGAACACTGAAGCTTTCTTT
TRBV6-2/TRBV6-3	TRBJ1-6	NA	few	CASSYTTATRSPLHF	TGTGCCAGCAGTTACACGACTGCGACGCGGTCACCCCTCCACTTT
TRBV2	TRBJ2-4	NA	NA	CASSREGLAKNIQYF	TGTGCCAGCAGTAGGGAAGGGCTAGCCAAAAACATTCAGTACTTC
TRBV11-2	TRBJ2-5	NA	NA	CASSEALQETQYF	TGTGCCAGCAGCGAGGCACTCCAAGAGACCCAGTACTTC
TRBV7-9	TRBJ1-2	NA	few	CASSSRTGEDYGYTF	TGTGCCAGCAGCTCCAGGACGGGCGAGGACTATGGCTACACCTTC
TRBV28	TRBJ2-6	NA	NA	CASSLGETGANVLTF	TGTGCCAGCAGTTTAGGGGAGACAGGGGCCAACGTCCTGACTTTC
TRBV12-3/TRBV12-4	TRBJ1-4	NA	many	CASSLSGAGEKLFF	TGTGCCAGCAGTTTATCAGGGGCCGGGGAAAAACTGTTTTTT
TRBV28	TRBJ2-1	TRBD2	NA	CASSNGLADDEQFF	TGTGCCAGCAGTAATGGACTAGCGGACGATGAGCAGTTCTTC
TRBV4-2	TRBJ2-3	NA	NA	CASSQEGGRDTQYF	TGTGCCAGCAGCCAAGAGGGGGGGCGAGATACGCAGTATTTT
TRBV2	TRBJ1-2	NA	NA	CASRSGTGRRRPGLSYGYTF	TGTGCCAGCAGGAGCGGGACGGGGCGCAGGAGACCGGGACTAAGCTATGGCTACACCTTC
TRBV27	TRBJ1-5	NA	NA	CASGPQHF	TGTGCCAGCGGGCCCCAGCATTTT
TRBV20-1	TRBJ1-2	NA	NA	CSASRQATAGYGYTF	TGCAGTGCTAGTCGGCAGGCCACCGCTGGTTATGGCTACACCTTC
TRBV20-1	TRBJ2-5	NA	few	CSARKPGGIQETQYF	TGCAGTGCTAGAAAGCCGGGCGGCATCCAAGAGACCCAGTACTTC
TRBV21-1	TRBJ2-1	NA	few	CASSKRPGLALKWGIFEQFF	TGTGCCAGCAGCAAAAGACCGGGACTAGCCCTAAAGTGGGGCATTTTTGAGCAGTTCTTC
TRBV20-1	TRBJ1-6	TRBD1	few	CSARIGQGAARNSPLHF	TGCAGTGCTAGGATTGGACAGGGGGCTGCTCGCAATTCACCCCTCCACTTT
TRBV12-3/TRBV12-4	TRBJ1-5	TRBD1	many	CASRSDRGVVQPQHF	TGTGCCAGCAGATCGGACAGGGGAGTGGTTCAGCCCCAGCATTTT
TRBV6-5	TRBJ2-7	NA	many	CASSYRDASYEQYF	TGTGCCAGCAGTTACCGGGACGCCTCCTACGAGCAGTACTTC
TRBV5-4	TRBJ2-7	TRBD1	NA	CASSSRTGASYEQYF	TGTGCCAGCAGCTCCAGGACAGGGGCCTCCTACGAGCAGTACTTC
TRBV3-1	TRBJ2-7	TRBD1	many	CASSQGTGVGEQYF	TGTGCCAGCAGCCAAGGAACAGGGGTAGGCGAGCAGTACTTC
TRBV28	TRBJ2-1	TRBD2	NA	CASSSGTVTFYNEQFF	TGTGCCAGCAGCAGCGGGACTGTTACCTTTTACAATGAGCAGTTCTTC
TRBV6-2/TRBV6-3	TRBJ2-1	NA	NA	CATMGLYYNEQFF	TGTGCCACCATGGGACTTTACTACAATGAGCAGTTCTTC
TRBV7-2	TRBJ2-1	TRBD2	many	CASSLVGTSGGNEQFF	TGTGCCAGCAGCTTAGTAGGGACTAGCGGGGGGAATGAGCAGTTCTTC
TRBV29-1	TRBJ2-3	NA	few	CSVEGTQSTDTQYF	TGCAGCGTTGAGGGAACTCAGAGCACAGATACGCAGTATTTT
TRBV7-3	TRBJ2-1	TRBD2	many	CASSSIAGNEQFF	TGTGCCAGCAGTTCGATAGCGGGAAATGAGCAGTTCTTC
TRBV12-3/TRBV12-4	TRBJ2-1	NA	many	CASSDRSSYNEQFF	TGTGCCAGCAGCGACAGGAGCTCCTACAATGAGCAGTTCTTC
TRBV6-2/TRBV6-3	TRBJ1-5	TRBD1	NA	CASSYSGQGQQPQHF	TGTGCCAGCAGTTACTCGGGACAGGGCCAACAGCCCCAGCATTTT
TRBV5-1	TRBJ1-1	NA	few	CASSLWAGEDTEAFF	TGCGCCAGCAGCTTGTGGGCAGGGGAGGACACTGAAGCTTTCTTT
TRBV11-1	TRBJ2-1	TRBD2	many	CASSLGGGTSRTYNEQFF	TGTGCCAGCAGCTTAGGGGGGGGGACTTCCCGCACCTACAATGAGCAGTTCTTC
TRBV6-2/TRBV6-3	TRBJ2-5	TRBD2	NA	CASRHSAGGAETQYF	TGTGCCAGCAGACACTCAGCGGGGGGGGCCGAGACCCAGTACTTC
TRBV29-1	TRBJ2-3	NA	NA	CSVESGHLTDTQYF	TGCAGCGTTGAATCCGGGCACCTCACAGATACGCAGTATTTT
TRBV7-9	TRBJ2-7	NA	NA	CASSPPNFYEQYF	TGTGCCAGCAGCCCCCCTAACTTCTACGAGCAGTACTTC
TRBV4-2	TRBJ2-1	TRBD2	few	CASSHTSGRGNEQFF	TGTGCCAGCAGCCATACTAGCGGGAGGGGTAATGAGCAGTTCTTC
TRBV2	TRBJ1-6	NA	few	CASTPGSRNSPLHF	TGTGCCAGCACCCCTGGGTCAAGGAATTCACCCCTCCACTTT
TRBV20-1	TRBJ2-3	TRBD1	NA	CSARWDRGAEDTQYF	TGCAGTGCCCGCTGGGACAGGGGGGCGGAAGATACGCAGTATTTT
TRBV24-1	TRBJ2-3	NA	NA	CATSDPLGGYTDTQYF	TGTGCCACCAGTGATCCGCTCGGCGGCTACACAGATACGCAGTATTTT
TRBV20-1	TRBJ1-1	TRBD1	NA	CSAMRDRDRAFF	TGCAGTGCTATGAGGGACAGGGATCGGGCTTTCTTT
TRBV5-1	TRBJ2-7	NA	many	CASSSSGEVTLYEQYF	TGCGCCAGCAGCTCATCAGGGGAGGTGACCCTCTACGAGCAGTACTTC